This passage covers 30 T cell receptor beta chains from one sample sequenced in a study of cytomegalovirus exposure and HLA in healthy donors. Sequenced by immunoSEQ multiplex PCR; TCRdb stores in-frame clones only, minus some. This sample yields 250,000 to 400,000 clones, of which around 90% are seen a single time; over 1% belongs to the top ten. Sequenced sample: PBMCs. All receptors derive from a woman between 25 and 40 years old in good health and CMV-seropositive.

This chain joins TRBV29-1 and TRBJ2-7, with a tentative D call TRBD2 (6 bases). Deletions cut 4 bases from V and 2 bases from J, with 21 bases between. The germline CDR1 and CDR2 sequences are SQVTM and ANQGSEA. The CDR3 is 16 residues long. Here the CDR3 reads CSVVSQDGGLTYEQYF. CDR3 coding DNA: TGCAGCGTTGTATCCCAAGACGGGGGTTTAACCTACGAGCAGTACTTC.

In this sample, this clone turned up once. The chain combines TRBV30 with TRBJ1-4, with D possibly matching TRBD1 (5 bases). The V gene's germline CDR1 is GTSNPN and CDR2 SVGIG (reference sequence). Deletions cut 0 bases from V and 6 bases from J, with 14 bases between. CDR3 length: 15 amino acids. The CDR3 nucleotides are TGTGCCTGGAGTGTAGTTGGCAGGGTGTATGAAAAACTGTTTTTT. Its translation: CAWSVVGRVYEKLFF. Looking up the rest from reference TRBV30 and TRBJ1-4 gives the full variable domain: SQTIHQWPATLVQPVGSPLSLECTVEGTSNPNLYWYRQAAGRGLQLLFYSVGIGQISSEVPQNLSASRPQDRQFILSSKKLLLSDSGFYLCAWSVVGRVYEKLFFGSGTQLSVL.

The chain combines TRBV29-1 with TRBJ1-1; TRBD1 is a possible D gene (6 bases). Looked up from germline, CDR1 is SQVTM and CDR2 is ANQGSEA. CDR3 length: 11 residues. The CDR3 loop reads CTHGGDTEAFF. The CDR3 nucleotides read TGCACTCATGGGGGCGACACTGAAGCTTTCTTT.

The chain uses TRBV27 and TRBJ2-1; possibly TRBD1 for D (6 bases). Trimming removed 1 base from V and 7 bases from J, with 14 bases in between. Germline CDR1 reads MNHEY; CDR2 reads SMNVEV (reference sequence). The CDR3 covers 15 residues. The CDR3 reads CASSLLGRGGNEQFF. The CDR3, as DNA: TGTGCCAGCAGTTTATTAGGCAGGGGCGGGAATGAGCAGTTCTTC.

This chain links TRBV1 with TRBJ2-7; the table's D call TRBD1 went unverified against the DNA. TRBV1 is annotated as a pseudogene. This CDR3 region has 16 residues. The DNA of the CDR3 is TGCACCAGCAGCCAAGAGGGACAGCCAGGCTCCTACGAGCAGTACTTC. Its protein product is CTSSQEGQPGSYEQYF.

The rearrangement joins TRBV5-6 to TRBJ1-1; D is perhaps TRBD1 (5 bases). V was cut by 4 bases and J by 0 bases, with 10 bases left in between. CDR1 and CDR2 from the germline V gene are SGHDT and YYEEEE. The CDR3 sequence is 14 residues long. This CDR3 is CASSGGRMNTEAFF. CDR3 coding DNA: TGTGCCAGCAGCGGGGGACGGATGAACACTGAAGCTTTCTTT.

The chain has TRBV2 and TRBJ1-2, with D tentatively TRBD1 (6 bases). The V end lost 6 bases, the J end lost 4 bases, and 18 bases lay between the germline ends. The CDR3 has 15 amino acids. The germline V gene has CDR1 SNHLY and CDR2 FYNNEI. This CDR3 is CASRLVGGDPYGYTF. The CDR3 bases are TGTGCCAGCAGACTTGTGGGGGGCGACCCCTATGGCTACACCTTC.

This chain links TRBV6-5 with TRBJ1-2, with D maybe TRBD1 (5 bases). The germline V gene has CDR1 MNHEY and CDR2 SVGAGI. V was shortened by 6 bases and J by 8 bases, with 19 bases between the two germline ends. The CDR3 sequence is 14 residues long. The CDR3, as DNA: TGTGCCAGCAGGACTCCGGGGGGAGAAATGGGCTACACCTTC. Its protein product is CASRTPGGEMGYTF.

This chain connects TRBV5-4 to TRBJ2-7; tentatively, D is TRBD1 (6 bases). Germline loops: CDR1 SGHNT, CDR2 YYREEE (reference sequence). Trimming pared 0 bases from V and 6 bases from J, leaving 16 bases between. This CDR3 spans 15 amino acids. In DNA, the CDR3 is TGTGCCAGCAGCTTGGACAGGGTCCGGACCGTCGAGCAGTACTTC. Translated: CASSLDRVRTVEQYF.

J is TRBJ2-1 and V is TRBV5-1; 7 positions agree with TRBD2. The CDR3 covers 17 residues. The germline gives CDR1 SGHRS, CDR2 YFSETQ. V trimming: 0 bases; J trimming: 6 bases; junction bases outside the gene matches: 12. The DNA for the CDR3 is TGCGCCAGCAGCTTGGGGCTAGCGGTCGGCGGACTCAATGAGCAGTTCTTC. Its protein is CASSLGLAVGGLNEQFF.

This chain joins TRBV28 and TRBJ2-7; no firm D call. V dropped 3 bases and J dropped 2 bases, with 17 bases sitting between them. Germline lookup yields CDR1 MDHEN and CDR2 SYDVKM. The CDR3 loop spans 16 amino acids. The CDR3 DNA reads as TGTGCCAGCAGTTTCCTCTTCCGGGCCCGGCCCTACGAGCAGTACTTC. Translation gives CASSFLFRARPYEQYF.

The chain joins TRBV28 to TRBJ1-2; TRBD1 matches at 8 bases. The CDR3 is 13 amino acids. V shed 2 bases, J shed 6 bases, and the junction held 2 bases outside the gene matches. Germline assignment: CDR1 MDHEN and CDR2 SYDVKM. This chain's CDR3 is CASSLGQGHGYTF. The CDR3 coding sequence is TGTGCCAGCAGTTTAGGACAGGGCCATGGCTACACCTTC.

This clone was picked up a small number of times. The V and J genes are TRBV6-5 and TRBJ1-6, with unresolved D. The CDR3 runs to 13 residues. V lost 6 bases, J lost 0 bases, and 3 bases lay in between. Germline V gene sequence: CDR1 MNHEY, CDR2 SVGAGI. The CDR3 coding sequence is TGTGCCAGCAGGGGCTCCTATAATTCACCCCTCCACTTT. Its translation: CASRGSYNSPLHF.

This rearrangement joins TRBV4-2 to TRBJ2-1; 15 positions match TRBD2. This CDR3 has 15 residues. Per the germline V gene, CDR1 is LGHNA and CDR2 is YNFKEQ. The J segment lost 6 bases and the V segment lost 4 bases, leaving 1 base of the junction unmatched. DNA of the CDR3: TGTGCCAGCAGCCGGACTAGCGGGGGGGCCAATGAGCAGTTCTTC. As protein: CASSRTSGGANEQFF.

This clone has only one observation. This chain uses TRBV9 with TRBJ2-7; the D gene is possibly TRBD2 (5 bases). The CDR3 extends over 15 amino acids. Trimming removed 0 bases at V and 3 bases at J, with 13 bases between. Germline CDR1 SGDLS, CDR2 YYNGEE. This CDR3 is CASSVGEFVGYEQYF. CDR3 in DNA: TGTGCCAGCAGCGTAGGGGAGTTCGTTGGCTACGAGCAGTACTTC.

V usage is TRBV15 and J usage is TRBJ1-4; a weak D match, TRBD1 (6 bases). The CDR3 is 11 amino acids. V lost 8 bases to trimming and J lost 12 bases, with 13 bases between them. Looked up from germline, CDR1 is LNHNV and CDR2 is YYDKDF (reference sequence). The CDR3 DNA reads TGTGCCACCGGACAGCCCTGGGAACTGTTTTTT. This gives the protein CATGQPWELFF.

The chain combines TRBV7-2 with TRBJ2-7; 8 bases are shared with TRBD1. The CDR3 spans 15 residues. V lost 1 base, J lost 2 bases, and 4 bases stayed unmatched. CDR1 and CDR2 from the germline V gene are SGHTA and FQGNSA. In nucleotides, the CDR3 is TGTGCCAGCAGCTTAGGAGACAGGGGCCCCTACGAGCAGTACTTC. Its translation is CASSLGDRGPYEQYF. Full variable domain (outside the CDR3, taken from reference TRBV7-2 and TRBJ2-7): GAGVSQSPSNKVTEKGKDVELRCDPISGHTALYWYRQSLGQGLEFLIYFQGNSAPDKSGLPSDRFSAERTGGSVSTLTIQRTQQEDSAVYLCASSLGDRGPYEQYFGPGTRLTVT.

The chain combines TRBV30 with TRBJ1-1; D is unclear. The CDR3 is made up of 12 amino acids. Trimming left V 2 bases short and J 2 bases short, with 6 bases between. Germline V gene sequence: CDR1 GTSNPN, CDR2 SVGIG (reference sequence). CDR3 sequence: CAWSLVNTEAFF. The CDR3 coding sequence is TGTGCCTGGAGTTTAGTAAACACTGAAGCTTTCTTT. The variable domain in full, completed from reference TRBV30 and TRBJ1-1, reads SQTIHQWPATLVQPVGSPLSLECTVEGTSNPNLYWYRQAAGRGLQLLFYSVGIGQISSEVPQNLSASRPQDRQFILSSKKLLLSDSGFYLCAWSLVNTEAFFGQGTRLTVV.

The J gene is TRBJ2-1, the V gene TRBV27; 12 bases agree with TRBD2. Germline CDR1 MNHEY, CDR2 SMNVEV (reference sequence). This CDR3 has 15 residues. J gave up 4 bases and V 8 bases, and 6 bases lay outside the gene matches. As DNA, the CDR3 is TGTGCCAGCGCCAGGACTAGCGGGATGTACAATGAGCAGTTCTTC. Encoded protein: CASARTSGMYNEQFF.

The table lists this clone with a count of one. The chain recombines TRBV4-2 with TRBJ1-2; TRBD1 aligns across 8 bases. Germline CDR1 is LGHNA and CDR2 is YNFKEQ. With V trimmed by 0 bases and J by 5 bases, 8 bases remained unmatched. This CDR3 comprises 16 residues. The CDR3 sequence: CASSQDVTGATYGYTF. The CDR3 bases are TGTGCCAGCAGCCAAGATGTGACAGGGGCAACTTATGGCTACACCTTC.

This clone was observed a few times. The sample contains more than one DNA sequence encoding this CDR3. The chain links TRBV9 to TRBJ2-2, with a weak D call TRBD2 (5 bases). The CDR3 has 13 residues. Germline V lookup: CDR1 SGDLS, CDR2 YYNGEE. Trimming left V 0 bases short and J 6 bases short, with 6 bases between. As DNA, the CDR3 is TGTGCCAGCAGCGTAGGCGGGCCCGGGGAGCTGTTTTTT. It translates to CASSVGGPGELFF.

The genes are TRBV27 and TRBJ2-7; TRBD1 agrees at 10 bases. Germline loops: CDR1 MNHEY, CDR2 SMNVEV (reference sequence). The CDR3 has 15 residues. With 0 bases clipped from V and 6 bases from J, the junction kept 5 bases outside the gene matches. CDR3 protein: CASSLSRGTGVEQYF. In DNA, the CDR3 is TGTGCCAGCAGTTTATCGAGGGGGACAGGGGTCGAGCAGTACTTC.

The J gene is TRBJ1-1, the V gene TRBV4-2; D remains unclear. Germline lookup yields CDR1 LGHNA and CDR2 YNFKEQ. V lost 4 bases to trimming and J lost 7 bases, with 13 bases between them. This CDR3 is built from 13 residues. The CDR3 sequence: CASSPAGVGEAFF. The CDR3 coding sequence is TGTGCCAGCAGCCCTGCTGGTGTGGGTGAAGCTTTCTTT.

This clone was observed a single time. The chain recombines TRBV7-2 with TRBJ2-7; D might be TRBD1 or TRBD2, each matching 5 bases. V was cut by 1 base and J by 4 bases, with 11 bases left in between. There are 14 residues in the CDR3. Germline V lookup: CDR1 SGHTA, CDR2 FQGNSA. CDR3 protein: CASSLGGTEYEQYF. Here the CDR3 DNA reads TGTGCCAGCAGCTTAGGAGGGACGGAGTACGAGCAGTACTTC. The full variable domain, rest sourced from reference TRBV7-2 and TRBJ2-7, is GAGVSQSPSNKVTEKGKDVELRCDPISGHTALYWYRQSLGQGLEFLIYFQGNSAPDKSGLPSDRFSAERTGGSVSTLTIQRTQQEDSAVYLCASSLGGTEYEQYFGPGTRLTVT.

The CDR3 DNA reads TGTGCCTGGAGCCGGAGGGACAGCCAACCCTATAGCAATCAGCCCCAGCATTTT. It specifies CAWSRRDSQPYSNQPQHF. The chain links TRBV30 to TRBJ1-5; TRBD1 matches at 7 bases. Germline trimming cut 3 bases from V and 0 bases from J; bases unmatched to any gene: 14. Germline values: CDR1 GTSNPN, CDR2 SVGIG (reference sequence). CDR3 length: 18 residues.

The CDR3 spells CASSIYGGVNQPQHF. In DNA form, the CDR3 reads TGTGCCAGTAGTATATACGGGGGGGTCAATCAGCCCCAGCATTTT. The V and J genes are TRBV19 and TRBJ1-5, with D perhaps TRBD1 (5 bases). The germline V and J ends were trimmed by 2 bases and 3 bases, with 11 bases remaining between them. Germline-derived CDR1 and CDR2 are LNHDA and SQIVND (reference sequence). CDR3 length: 15 residues.

The chain employs TRBV18 and TRBJ1-1; 10 nucleotides line up with TRBD1. Germline lookup yields CDR1 KGHSH and CDR2 LQKENI. This CDR3 spans 17 amino acids. The trim removed 1 base at V and 0 bases at J, leaving 5 bases unmatched. For the CDR3, the DNA is TGTGCCAGCTCACCACGGACAGGGGGGTTGATGAACACTGAAGCTTTCTTT. Residues: CASSPRTGGLMNTEAFF.

The chain uses TRBV28 and TRBJ1-1, with 7 bases that match TRBD1. Germline V gene lookup returns CDR1 MDHEN and CDR2 SYDVKM. J was trimmed by 0 bases and V by 8 bases; bases with no gene match: 3. CDR3 length equals 13 residues. The CDR3 loop is CASQTGLNTEAFF. CDR3 DNA: TGTGCCAGCCAGACAGGGTTGAACACTGAAGCTTTCTTT.

This sequence joins TRBV7-9 and TRBJ2-3; D may correspond to TRBD1 or TRBD2 (5 bases each). The CDR3 has 12 amino acids. V lost 5 bases to trimming and J lost 8 bases, with 11 bases between them. Germline V CDR1 and CDR2: SEHNR, FQNEAQ (reference sequence). DNA of the CDR3: TGTGCCAGCAGCGCCGGGACGGGTACGCAGTATTTT. This encodes CASSAGTGTQYF. The full variable domain, in which reference TRBV7-9 and TRBJ2-3 provide the parts outside the CDR3, is DTGVSQNPRHKITKRGQNVTFRCDPISEHNRLYWYRQTLGQGPEFLTYFQNEAQLEKSRLLSDRFSAERPKGSFSTLEIQRTEQGDSAMYLCASSAGTGTQYFGPGTRLTVL.

The chain couples TRBV11-3 to TRBJ2-1; D is ambiguous. The CDR3 sequence is 13 residues long. V was cut by 3 bases and J by 6 bases, with 9 bases left in between. Germline V CDR1 and CDR2: SGHNT, YENEEA. Here the CDR3 reads CASSLRRFNEQFF. In DNA, the CDR3 is TGTGCCAGCAGCTTGAGGCGATTCAATGAGCAGTTCTTC.